The 29 T cell receptor beta chains below come from one sample, sequenced in a study of blood T cell repertoires in COVID-19 (dated by TCRdb to the early 2020s). Library construction relied on the immunoSEQ multiplex PCR assay. TCRdb retrieved this table from immuneACCESS and kept in-frame rearrangements only. Not all clones are present; in checked studies, unresolved V genes account for under half, and no reason is known for the remainder. Across this sample there are 250,000 to 300,000 clones, with 86% seen only once. Of the sample, approximately 12% is held by the ten largest clones. Sequences were obtained from peripheral blood. These receptor sequences come from a woman aged 30 to 39 with COVID-19, enrolled during active disease.

This clone was seen a single time. The chain uses TRBV29-1 and TRBJ2-2, with 7 bases matching TRBD1. J gave up 2 bases and V 5 bases, and 5 bases lay outside the gene matches. This CDR3 has 14 amino acids. In germline, CDR1 is SQVTM, CDR2 ANQGSEA. This CDR3 reads CSVPGQTNTGELFF. The CDR3 DNA follows: TGCAGCGTTCCGGGACAGACCAACACCGGGGAGCTGTTTTTT.

The gene calls are TRBV6-1 and TRBJ1-2; D remains unclear. Germline lookup yields CDR1 MNHNS and CDR2 SASEGT. V was cut by 3 bases and J by 0 bases, with 5 bases left in between. CDR3 size: 13 residues. CDR3 region: CASSEAANYGYTF. The CDR3 DNA reads as TGTGCCAGCAGTGAGGCAGCTAACTATGGCTACACCTTC.

This rearrangement joins TRBV27 to TRBJ1-4; 7 bases match TRBD1. Germline CDR1 reads MNHEY; CDR2 reads SMNVEV (reference sequence). Trimming took 6 bases from V and 7 from J; bases not matched to a gene: 5. This CDR3 spans 13 amino acids. DNA of the CDR3: TGTGCCAGCAGGGTGACAGGGACTGAAAAACTGTTTTTT. Its translation is CASRVTGTEKLFF.

The genes are TRBV2 and TRBJ1-4; 7 bases are shared with TRBD1. The V and J ends lost 6 bases and 4 bases, in that order; junction bases with no gene match: 5. The CDR3 extends over 14 amino acids. Germline CDR1 and CDR2: SNHLY and FYNNEI. CDR3 DNA sequence: TGTGCCAGCAGGCCGGGACAGCATAATGAAAAACTGTTTTTT. Translating gives CASRPGQHNEKLFF.

A few counts support this clone. The chain joins TRBV5-1 to TRBJ1-1, with TRBD1 matching 8 bases. The CDR3 is 15 amino acids. CDR1 is SGHRS, CDR2 YFSETQ, per germline. V trimming: 2 bases; J trimming: 4 bases; junction bases outside the gene matches: 7. CDR3 amino acids: CASSFGTGGTTEAFF. DNA of the CDR3: TGCGCCAGCAGCTTCGGGACAGGCGGGACCACTGAAGCTTTCTTT.

The chain has TRBV4-1 and TRBJ1-1; unclear D gene. Germline V gene sequence: CDR1 MGHRA, CDR2 YSYEKL. V dropped 1 base and J dropped 3 bases, with 6 bases sitting between them. The CDR3 runs 13 residues. The CDR3 DNA follows: TGCGCCAGCAGCCAAGTAGTTGACACTGAAGCTTTCTTT. Protein sequence: CASSQVVDTEAFF.

This clone was recorded only once. This chain uses TRBV29-1 with TRBJ1-2; 7 bases are a match to TRBD1. Germline CDR1 and CDR2: SQVTM and ANQGSEA. The CDR3 is 11 amino acids. The V and J ends lost 7 bases and 7 bases, in that order; junction bases with no gene match: 6. The CDR3 DNA follows: TGCAGCGGAACAGGGGCCCTTGGCTACACCTTC. Translating it yields CSGTGALGYTF.

This clone was seen once. This chain joins TRBV27 and TRBJ2-5; no clear D gene. Trimming left V 5 bases short and J 5 bases short, with 9 bases between. The germline V gene encodes CDR1 MNHEY and CDR2 SMNVEV (reference sequence). CDR3 size: 12 residues. The CDR3 DNA sequence: TGTGCCAGCAGTCCCCCCCAGGAGACCCAGTACTTC. It encodes CASSPPQETQYF.

The chain is built from TRBV6-1 and TRBJ1-4; 8 positions agree with TRBD1. Germline CDR1 MNHNS, CDR2 SASEGT. CDR3 length: 14 residues. With 3 bases clipped from V and 4 bases from J, the junction kept 1 base outside the gene matches. CDR3 protein: CASSEDRVNEKLFF. Written as DNA, the CDR3 is TGTGCCAGCAGTGAGGACAGGGTTAATGAAAAACTGTTTTTT.

This clone was detected a few times. The CDR3 loop reads CASSEKDTAYEQYF. CDR3 nucleotide sequence: TGTGCCAGCAGTGAGAAGGACACGGCCTACGAGCAGTACTTC. The chain has TRBV6-1 and TRBJ2-7, with TRBD1 as a possible D gene (5 bases). This CDR3 is 14 amino acids long. V was pared by 3 bases and J by 2 bases, with 11 bases between. Germline V gene lookup returns CDR1 MNHNS and CDR2 SASEGT.

The chain combines TRBV6-5 with TRBJ2-3; D is uncertain. Germline V gives CDR1 MNHEY, CDR2 SVGAGI. This CDR3 has 13 residues. The V and J ends lost 7 bases and 0 bases respectively, with 8 bases between them. As DNA, the CDR3 is TGTGCCAGCACTGGGCCTAGCACAGATACGCAGTATTTT. Its protein is CASTGPSTDTQYF.

The CDR3, as DNA: TGTGCCACCAGTGGCCGCGGGACAGGGAACACTGAAGCTTTCTTT. It specifies CATSGRGTGNTEAFF. This chain uses TRBV24-1 with TRBJ1-1, with 8 bases identical to TRBD1. This CDR3 region has 15 residues. The V segment lost 5 bases and the J segment 1 base; nucleotides outside the gene matches: 5. CDR1 and CDR2 (germline): KGHDR, SFDVKD.

The chain joins TRBV9 to TRBJ1-1; TRBD1 aligns across 7 bases. CDR3 size: 13 residues. V shed 3 bases, J shed 3 bases, and the junction held 2 bases outside the gene matches. Germline lookup yields CDR1 SGDLS and CDR2 YYNGEE. CDR3 loop: CASSAGQYTEAFF. The CDR3 nucleotides are TGTGCCAGCAGCGCGGGACAGTACACTGAAGCTTTCTTT.

The V gene is TRBV10-1, the J gene TRBJ2-2; 7 nucleotides line up with TRBD1. The CDR3 spans 17 residues. Trimming removed 3 bases from V and 1 base from J; junction bases left unmatched: 8. Germline assignment: CDR1 WNHNN and CDR2 SYGVQD (reference sequence). DNA for the CDR3: TGCGCCAGCAGTGATACTCGGCGGACAGGGAACACCGGGGAGCTGTTTTTT. Translation: CASSDTRRTGNTGELFF.

The chain employs TRBV19 and TRBJ1-5; TRBD1 matches at 9 bases. The CDR3 loop spans 15 amino acids. The junction had 3 bases not matched to a gene; V was cut back by 1 base and J by 5 bases. Germline V gives CDR1 LNHDA, CDR2 SQIVND (reference sequence). The CDR3 loop is CASSIADRGDQPQHF. Here the CDR3 DNA reads TGTGCCAGTAGTATAGCGGACAGGGGCGATCAGCCCCAGCATTTT.

Only a few counts were recorded for this clone. This rearrangement joins TRBV6-5 to TRBJ2-5; possible D gene TRBD1, 6 bases. This CDR3 contains 13 residues. Germline CDR1 reads MNHEY; CDR2 reads SVGAGI. The ends were cut back, 10 bases at V and 3 bases at J, with 15 bases in the middle. CDR3 loop: CATLGALEETQYF. In DNA form, the CDR3 reads TGTGCCACCTTGGGGGCCTTGGAAGAGACCCAGTACTTC.

This clone showed up just once. This CDR3 is CATSRGLGQHTGNTIYF. The CDR3 DNA is TGTGCCACCAGCAGAGGGCTTGGACAGCACACTGGAAACACCATATATTTT. The chain uses TRBV15 and TRBJ1-3; D is perhaps TRBD1 (6 bases). CDR1 LNHNV and CDR2 YYDKDF come from the germline V gene (reference sequence). The V and J ends lost 1 base and 2 bases respectively, with 15 bases between them. The CDR3 is 17 amino acids.

This clone was recorded only once. The rearrangement joins TRBV7-9 to TRBJ1-2; 7 nucleotides line up with TRBD1. Germline CDR1 is SEHNR and CDR2 is FQNEAQ (reference sequence). Unmatched junction bases numbered 11, after V lost 5 bases and J lost 5 bases. This CDR3 contains 15 residues. CDR3 nucleotides: TGTGCCAGCAGCCTCACCGACAGGGAAGTATATGGCTACACCTTC. This translates into CASSLTDREVYGYTF.

The rearrangement uses TRBV6-6 and TRBJ2-7, with 7 positions matching TRBD2. The CDR3 extends over 13 amino acids. Germline CDR1 MNHNY, CDR2 SVGAGI (reference sequence). V gave up 4 bases and J gave up 3 bases; unmatched junction bases: 3. The CDR3 loop reads CASSSSGLYEQYF. CDR3 in DNA: TGTGCCAGCAGTTCTAGCGGACTCTACGAGCAGTACTTC.

The V gene is TRBV18, the J gene TRBJ2-7, with D maybe TRBD1 (6 bases). This CDR3 region has 13 residues. Germline V gives CDR1 KGHSH, CDR2 LQKENI. The V end was cut by 3 bases, the J end by 5 bases, with 11 bases between. The CDR3 coding sequence is TGTGCCAGCTCACCGCGGACAGCGGACGAGCAGTACTTC. Residues: CASSPRTADEQYF. Together with reference TRBV18 and TRBJ2-7, the CDR3 gives the full variable domain: NAGVMQNPRHLVRRRGQEARLRCSPMKGHSHVYWYRQLPEEGLKFMVYLQKENIIDESGMPKERFSAEFPKEGPSILRIQQVVRGDSAAYFCASSPRTADEQYFGPGTRLTVT.

V gene TRBV4-1 combines with J gene TRBJ2-1; possible D gene TRBD2, 6 bases. Germline assignment: CDR1 MGHRA and CDR2 YSYEKL. The CDR3 runs 16 residues. V dropped 0 bases and J dropped 4 bases, with 13 bases sitting between them. CDR3 DNA: TGCGCCAGCAGCCAAGAGGACGGGGGACCTTACAATGAGCAGTTCTTC. It specifies CASSQEDGGPYNEQFF.

The J gene is TRBJ1-6, the V gene TRBV30, with D perhaps matching TRBD1 (6 bases). V gave up 2 bases and J gave up 10 bases, with 18 bases separating them. This CDR3 is built from 15 residues. Germline loops: CDR1 GTSNPN, CDR2 SVGIG (reference sequence). The CDR3, as DNA: TGTGCCTGGAGTATTGCCACAGGGCTTTTGTCACCCCTCCACTTT. This sequence encodes CAWSIATGLLSPLHF.

This clone was seen once. The V and J genes are TRBV10-1 and TRBJ2-3; D remains unclear. V gave up 0 bases and J gave up 1 base, with 11 bases separating them. The V gene's germline CDR1 is WNHNN and CDR2 SYGVQD (reference sequence). CDR3 length equals 16 residues. CDR3 in amino acids: CASSESSDQGTDTQYF. DNA for the CDR3: TGCGCCAGCAGTGAGTCCAGCGACCAAGGCACAGATACGCAGTATTTT.

The chain couples TRBV7-9 to TRBJ2-4; TRBD2 agrees at 12 bases. CDR3 size: 16 residues. Germline CDR1 and CDR2: SEHNR and FQNEAQ (reference sequence). The V segment lost 5 bases and the J segment 3 bases; nucleotides outside the gene matches: 5. CDR3 amino acids: CASSPRLAGDKNIQYF. The CDR3 DNA reads as TGTGCCAGCAGCCCGAGACTAGCGGGGGACAAAAACATTCAGTACTTC.

The gene calls are TRBV9 and TRBJ2-7, with D hard to call. V lost 0 bases and J 3 bases, leaving 7 bases between the germline ends. This CDR3 is built from 13 residues. CDR1 is SGDLS and CDR2 is YYNGEE in the germline V gene. The CDR3 DNA reads as TGTGCCAGCAGCGTAGGGCTAGACTACGAGCAGTACTTC. Its protein is CASSVGLDYEQYF.

CDR3 nucleotides: TGTGCCAGCAATAGACAGGGGGTGGCTAATGAAAAACTGTTTTTT. It translates to CASNRQGVANEKLFF. This chain connects TRBV2 to TRBJ1-4, with 9 bases that match TRBD1. This CDR3 contains 15 residues. Unmatched junction bases numbered 6, after V lost 7 bases and J lost 3 bases. Looked up from germline, CDR1 is SNHLY and CDR2 is FYNNEI.

The CDR3, as DNA: TGTGCCAGCAGCGTCAGGGGTAGCTCCTACAATGAGCAGTTCTTC. Amino acids: CASSVRGSSYNEQFF. V usage is TRBV7-9 and J usage is TRBJ2-1, with D tentatively TRBD1 (6 bases). The CDR3 is 15 amino acids. CDR1 SEHNR and CDR2 FQNEAQ come from the germline V gene (reference sequence). V was pared by 5 bases and J by 0 bases, with 11 bases between. Supplemented by reference TRBV7-9 and TRBJ2-1, the full variable domain reads DTGVSQNPRHKITKRGQNVTFRCDPISEHNRLYWYRQTLGQGPEFLTYFQNEAQLEKSRLLSDRFSAERPKGSFSTLEIQRTEQGDSAMYLCASSVRGSSYNEQFFGPGTRLTVL.

J is TRBJ1-2 and V is TRBV9; D possibly corresponds to TRBD1 (6 bases). The CDR3 is 17 residues long. The germline gives CDR1 SGDLS, CDR2 YYNGEE. Between the trimmed V and J ends, which lost 3 bases and 3 bases, there was a span of 21 bases. CDR3 amino acids: CASSALGRGATDYGYTF. The CDR3 DNA reads as TGTGCCAGCAGCGCCCTAGGGCGGGGGGCCACGGACTATGGCTACACCTTC.

This clone was detected once. The chain uses TRBV19 and TRBJ1-1, with TRBD1 matching 7 bases. With V trimmed by 3 bases and J by 5 bases, 6 bases remained unmatched. Germline assignment: CDR1 LNHDA and CDR2 SQIVND (reference sequence). The CDR3 spans 14 residues. The CDR3 sequence is CASSISGGRTEAFF. CDR3 bases: TGTGCCAGTAGTATTTCAGGGGGGCGAACTGAAGCTTTCTTT.